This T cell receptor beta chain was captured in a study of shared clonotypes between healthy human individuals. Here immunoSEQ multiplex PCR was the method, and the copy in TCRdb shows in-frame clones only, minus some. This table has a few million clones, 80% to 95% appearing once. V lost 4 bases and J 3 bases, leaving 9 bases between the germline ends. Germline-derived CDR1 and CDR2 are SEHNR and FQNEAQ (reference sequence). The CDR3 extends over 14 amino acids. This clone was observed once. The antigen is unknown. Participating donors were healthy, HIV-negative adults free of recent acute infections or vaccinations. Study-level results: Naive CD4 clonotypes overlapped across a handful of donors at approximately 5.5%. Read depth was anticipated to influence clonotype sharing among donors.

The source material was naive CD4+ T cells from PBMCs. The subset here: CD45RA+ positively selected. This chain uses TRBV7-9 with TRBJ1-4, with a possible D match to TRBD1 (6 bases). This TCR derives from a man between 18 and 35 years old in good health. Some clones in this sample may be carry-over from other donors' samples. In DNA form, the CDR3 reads TGTGCCAGCAGCTACCAGGGGTCTAATGAAAAACTGTTTTTT. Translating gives CASSYQGSNEKLFF.